The sequence of this TCR beta chain was determined in a study of control samples from healthy donors and cancer patients. The trim removed 6 bases at V and 0 bases at J, leaving 6 bases unmatched. From germline, CDR1 is KGHSH and CDR2 LQKENI. The CDR3 is 16 amino acids. Produced via immunoSEQ multiplex PCR; TCRdb's table is partial and in-frame only. Among about 170,000 clones listed, 70% to 90% were seen once. What was sequenced was blood. V is TRBV18 and J is TRBJ1-2, with 11 positions matching TRBD1. This clonotype was obtained from a man aged 25-45 years in good health. CDR3 in amino acids: CASSPRDRGTNYGYTF. The CDR3 DNA is TGTGCCAGCTCGCCCCGGGACAGGGGGACTAACTATGGCTACACCTTC.